The 26 T cell receptor beta chains below come from one sample, sequenced in a study of circulating and synovial CD4+ cells in juvenile arthritis. The protocol was immunoSEQ multiplex PCR, while the TCRdb copy is restricted to in-frame clones and leaves out a portion. This table has 30,000 to 40,000 clones, nearly 95% appearing once. Sequenced input: CD4+ T cells from blood. Every receptor here comes from a human donor with juvenile idiopathic arthritis.

V is TRBV10-2 and J is TRBJ2-1, with TRBD2 matching over 12 bases. With 6 bases clipped from V and 7 bases from J, the junction kept 1 base outside the gene matches. This CDR3 spans 13 amino acids. CDR1 and CDR2 (germline): WSHSY, SAAADI. The CDR3, as DNA: TGCGCCAGCAGGCTAGCGGGGGGGAATGAGCAGTTCTTC. Its translation is CASRLAGGNEQFF.

This clone came up a few times. The V call is TRBV18, the J call TRBJ2-7; TRBD1 matches at 11 bases. V lost 4 bases to trimming and J lost 2 bases; unmatched junction nucleotides: 4. CDR3 length: 15 amino acids. Germline assignment: CDR1 KGHSH and CDR2 LQKENI. CDR3 sequence reads: CASSQGQGGTYEQYF. The CDR3, as DNA: TGTGCCAGCTCACAGGGACAGGGGGGCACCTACGAGCAGTACTTC.

This chain uses TRBV7-9 with TRBJ2-3, with D perhaps matching TRBD2 (5 bases). V was trimmed by 4 bases and J by 4 bases, leaving 12 bases between them. CDR1 and CDR2 from the germline V gene are SEHNR and FQNEAQ (reference sequence). This CDR3 has 14 amino acids. The DNA for the CDR3 is TGTGCCAGCAGCTCCGGGCGGGTCCCAGATACGCAGTATTTT. The encoded protein is CASSSGRVPDTQYF.

Comment on this clone: One junction end does not reproduce the germline sequence, and a read error may be involved. The CDR3 DNA reads as TGTGCCAGCTCACCCAAAGGACAGGCCGGATCTTTTTTC. This translates into CASSPKGQAGSFF. The V and J genes are TRBV18 and TRBJ1-2; 7 bases agree with TRBD1. This CDR3 is 13 amino acids long. Per germline, CDR1 KGHSH and CDR2 LQKENI. Supplemented by reference TRBV18 and TRBJ1-2, the full variable domain reads NAGVMQNPRHLVRRRGQEARLRCSPMKGHSHVYWYRQLPEEGLKFMVYLQKENIIDESGMPKERFSAEFPKEGPSILRIQQVVRGDSAAYFCASSPKGQAGSFFGSGTRLTVV.

For the CDR3, the DNA is TGTGCCAGCTCACCGCTTACAGGGGGCCTGAATGAAAAACTGTTTTTT. Encoded protein: CASSPLTGGLNEKLFF. The chain recombines TRBV18 with TRBJ1-4; 9 bases align to TRBD1. The V gene's germline CDR1 is KGHSH and CDR2 LQKENI. After removal of 3 bases from V and 5 bases from J, the junction contained 7 bases not matched to a gene. The CDR3 is made up of 16 amino acids.

The V and J genes are TRBV27 and TRBJ2-4; maybe TRBD2 (6 bases). CDR1 MNHEY and CDR2 SMNVEV come from the germline V gene (reference sequence). The CDR3 is made up of 14 amino acids. Between the trimmed V and J ends, which lost 6 bases and 5 bases, there was a span of 14 bases. The CDR3 loop is CASRGDFRQNIQYF. CDR3 nucleotides: TGTGCCAGCAGGGGGGACTTTCGGCAAAACATTCAGTACTTC.

CDR3 sequence reads: CASSPGQGVGADTQYF. CDR3 DNA: TGTGCCAGCAGCCCGGGGCAGGGGGTAGGGGCAGATACGCAGTATTTT. The rearrangement uses TRBV5-8 and TRBJ2-3; 7 nucleotides align to TRBD1. V was pared by 4 bases and J by 4 bases, with 12 bases of the junction left unmatched. The length of the CDR3 is 16 residues. CDR1 is SGHTS, CDR2 YDEGEE, per germline.

This clone has just one count. The chain couples TRBV19 to TRBJ2-7; TRBD2 matches 11 bases. The CDR3 is made up of 16 amino acids. V lost 0 bases, J lost 6 bases, and 7 bases stayed unmatched. Germline CDR1 and CDR2: LNHDA and SQIVND (reference sequence). CDR3 sequence reads: CASSIEGLAGGREQYF. The CDR3 DNA reads TGTGCCAGTAGTATAGAAGGGCTAGCGGGGGGCCGCGAGCAGTACTTC.

The genes are TRBV7-2 and TRBJ1-2, with a weak D call TRBD1 (5 bases). This CDR3 region has 13 residues. With 5 bases removed from V and 3 bases from J, the gap between germline ends came to 10 bases. Germline V CDR1 and CDR2: SGHTA, FQGNSA. Written as DNA, the CDR3 is TGTGCCAGCAGCCCCTGGGGGGACTATGGCTACACCTTC. Translated: CASSPWGDYGYTF.

The chain recombines TRBV7-3 with TRBJ1-2, with D uncertain. The V and J ends lost 5 bases and 1 base respectively, with 11 bases between them. The CDR3 spans 14 residues. CDR1 is SGHTA, CDR2 FQGTGA, per germline. CDR3 bases: TGTGCCAGCAGCCCAGGAGGCAGTAACTATGGCTACACCTTC. Its translation is CASSPGGSNYGYTF.

This sequence joins TRBV7-2 and TRBJ2-1; 8 nucleotides align to TRBD1. The J segment lost 5 bases and the V segment lost 5 bases, leaving 11 bases of the junction unmatched. The CDR3 totals 16 residues. Looked up from germline, CDR1 is SGHTA and CDR2 is FQGNSA. The CDR3 loop reads CASSHRTGKNHNEQFF. The CDR3 coding sequence is TGTGCCAGCAGCCACCGGACAGGGAAGAATCACAATGAGCAGTTCTTC.

CDR3 in DNA: TGTGCCATCAGTGAATCGGACAGGGCCTCCTACGAGCAGTACTTC. Translated, it gives CAISESDRASYEQYF. The chain joins TRBV10-3 to TRBJ2-7; 8 bases fit TRBD1. The CDR3 sequence is 15 residues long. CDR1 and CDR2 from the germline V gene are ENHRY and SYGVKD. Losses at the gene ends were 3 bases for V and 0 bases for J; bases not matched to a gene: 4.

This chain links TRBV4-3 with TRBJ1-1; no firm D call. The CDR3 totals 14 residues. Germline CDR1 reads LGHNA; CDR2 reads YSLEER. V lost 4 bases and J lost 1, with 10 bases in between. The CDR3 sequence is CASSRNAGNTEAFF. The CDR3 DNA reads TGCGCCAGCAGCCGAAACGCAGGGAACACTGAAGCTTTCTTT.

The chain is built from TRBV5-6 and TRBJ2-5, with 10 bases aligning to TRBD2. The closer fit of TRBJ2-7 to the DNA end suggests the J call may be wrong. Germline CDR1 reads SGHDT; CDR2 reads YYEEEE. The CDR3 is made up of 17 amino acids. CDR3 coding DNA: TGTGCCAGCAGCCGGGGGTCCGTACGACTAGCGGGCGACGAGCAGTACTTC. As protein: CASSRGSVRLAGDEQYF.

About this clone: A read error may account for a junction end that differs from germline. The chain combines TRBV18 with TRBJ1-5; TRBD1 might be the D (6 bases). The germline CDR1 and CDR2 sequences are KGHSH and LQKENI. The CDR3 totals 15 residues. The CDR3 sequence: CVSSPEDRPNQPQHF. In DNA, the CDR3 is TGTGTCAGCTCACCAGAAGACAGGCCCAATCAGCCCCAGCATTTT. Based on the CDR3 plus reference TRBV18 and TRBJ1-5, the full variable domain is NAGVMQNPRHLVRRRGQEARLRCSPMKGHSHVYWYRQLPEEGLKFMVYLQKENIIDESGMPKERFSAEFPKEGPSILRIQQVVRGDSAAYFCVSSPEDRPNQPQHFGDGTRLSIL.

The J gene is TRBJ2-3, the V gene TRBV19; a possible D gene is TRBD1 (6 bases). Germline CDR1 is LNHDA and CDR2 is SQIVND (reference sequence). V lost 7 bases to trimming and J lost 2 bases, with 13 bases between them. The CDR3 covers 14 residues. In nucleotides, the CDR3 is TGTGCCAGTAAGATACAGGGAAACACAGATACGCAGTATTTT. Its protein is CASKIQGNTDTQYF.

This clone was seen once. The V gene is TRBV27, the J gene TRBJ1-2; no clear D gene. The CDR3 contains 15 residues. Germline V gene sequence: CDR1 MNHEY, CDR2 SMNVEV (reference sequence). With 7 bases removed from V and 7 bases from J, the gap between germline ends came to 22 bases. The CDR3 region has the DNA TGTGCCAGCACTCCCCAAGCCGCGGTCGGGGTTGGCTACACCTTC. Protein: CASTPQAAVGVGYTF.

The chain is built from TRBV14 and TRBJ2-3; D may be TRBD2 (7 bases). The germline V gene encodes CDR1 SGHDN and CDR2 FVKESK. V lost 4 bases and J 1 base, leaving 9 bases between the germline ends. The CDR3 length is 14 residues. The CDR3 protein is CASSLGGGTDTQYF. The DNA for the CDR3 is TGTGCCAGCAGCCTAGGGGGGGGCACAGATACGCAGTATTTT.

The CDR3 coding sequence is TGTGCCAGCAGTGAAATGAGGACAGGGGTTAGAAGAAACACCATATATTTT. It yields the protein CASSEMRTGVRRNTIYF. V usage is TRBV6-1 and J usage is TRBJ1-3, with TRBD1 matching 9 bases. J lost 5 bases, V lost 2 bases, and 10 bases had no gene match. The germline V gene encodes CDR1 MNHNS and CDR2 SASEGT. The CDR3 consists of 17 residues.

The rearrangement links TRBV7-2 to TRBJ1-4; D is unresolved. V lost 2 bases and J lost 5, with 9 bases in between. Germline CDR1 SGHTA, CDR2 FQGNSA. CDR3 size: 14 residues. DNA of the CDR3: TGTGCCAGCAGCTTATCGGTGGTGAATGAAAAACTGTTTTTT. This codes for CASSLSVVNEKLFF.

The chain has TRBV7-2 and TRBJ2-5; 7 bases are a match to TRBD2. Germline-derived CDR1 and CDR2 are SGHTA and FQGNSA. J was trimmed by 4 bases and V by 2 bases; bases with no gene match: 7. The CDR3 length is 15 residues. CDR3 DNA: TGTGCCAGCAGCTTAATCTTGTCGGGAGGAGAGACCCAGTACTTC. Translating it yields CASSLILSGGETQYF.

The genes are TRBV10-3 and TRBJ1-1; 7 bases agree with TRBD1. This CDR3 is 13 amino acids long. In germline, CDR1 is ENHRY, CDR2 SYGVKD. The V segment lost 8 bases and the J segment 6 bases; nucleotides outside the gene matches: 9. The CDR3 sequence is CAIGRQGTAEAFF. The DNA of the CDR3 is TGTGCCATCGGCCGACAGGGTACCGCTGAAGCTTTCTTT.

The chain has TRBV15 and TRBJ1-5; 11 positions agree with TRBD1. The junction had 18 bases not matched to a gene; V was cut back by 0 bases and J by 2 bases. The CDR3 covers 22 residues. Per germline, CDR1 LNHNV and CDR2 YYDKDF (reference sequence). This chain's CDR3 is CATSRDGLRTGGGSRGNQPQHF. The CDR3 DNA is TGTGCCACCAGCAGAGATGGTTTAAGGACAGGGGGCGGCTCAAGGGGCAATCAGCCCCAGCATTTT.

The chain links TRBV4-2 to TRBJ1-3; TRBD1 aligns across 9 bases. Germline assignment: CDR1 LGHNA and CDR2 YNFKEQ. The ends lost 5 bases at V and 1 base at J; junction bases unmatched: 9. CDR3 size: 17 residues. CDR3 loop: CASSLSGTGKSGNTIYF. DNA of the CDR3: TGTGCCAGCAGCTTAAGTGGGACAGGGAAGTCTGGAAACACCATATATTTT.

This chain connects TRBV7-3 to TRBJ2-5, with 14 bases matching TRBD2. This CDR3 has 17 residues. V shed 4 bases and J 5 bases; nucleotides not matched to a gene: 9. CDR1 SGHTA and CDR2 FQGTGA come from the germline V gene. In DNA form, the CDR3 reads TGTGCCAGCAGCTCCCGGGGACTAGCGGGAGTCTGGGAGACCCAGTACTTC. Its protein product is CASSSRGLAGVWETQYF.

This clone was counted once. It is likely a read error, because the conserved phenylalanine at the end of the CDR3 is missing. The limits of the CDR3 on the DNA are not certain, so only TCRdb's listed CDR3 is given. The CDR3 is CASRLYPGKPSGYL. The chain is built from TRBV23-1 and TRBJ1-1; the table's D gene call, TRBD1, was not cross checked with the DNA. TRBV23-1 is an open reading frame whose function is uncertain. The CDR3 is 14 amino acids long, termini counted.